This entry is about one T cell receptor (beta chain). The repertoire was sequenced with immunoSEQ multiplex PCR; TCRdb's copy has only in-frame clones and lacks some. The table lists approximately 91,000 clones, more than 75% of them singletons, with roughly 6.6% in the top ten. These data belong to a study of blood T cell repertoires in COVID-19. In the study overall: Specimens from acute and convalescent COVID-19 originated in the United States, Italy and Spain.

The CDR3 consists of 15 residues. The germline CDR1 and CDR2 sequences are SGHTA and FQGNSA. After removal of 4 bases from V and 6 bases from J, the junction contained 11 bases not matched to a gene. The sample comprised peripheral blood. The receptor comes from an older man with acute or convalescent COVID-19. The rearrangement uses TRBV7-2 and TRBJ1-2; 7 nucleotides match TRBD1. CDR3 DNA: TGTGCCAGCAGCTCTACTCTCCGGGACAGACATGGCTACACCTTC. This encodes CASSSTLRDRHGYTF.